These 10 T cell receptor beta chains originate from one sample sequenced in a study of OX40 agonist ivuxolimab in advanced cancers. Repertoires were generated with immunoSEQ multiplex PCR, while TCRdb's copy carries only in-frame clones and drops some. Of some 49,000 clones listed, approximately 81% are singletons. This specimen was CD4+ or CD8+ T cells sorted from blood, taken in a trial of the OX40 agonist ivuxolimab. The receptors originated from an adult with an advanced solid tumor such as melanoma, head and neck, liver or kidney cancer.

The rearrangement links TRBV30 to TRBJ1-2; D is unresolved. This CDR3 spans 16 amino acids. Trimming stripped 0 bases from V and 6 bases from J, with 20 bases between. Germline values: CDR1 GTSNPN, CDR2 SVGIG (reference sequence). CDR3 protein: CAWSVPWVDKADGYTF. CDR3 nucleotides: TGTGCCTGGAGTGTCCCTTGGGTTGACAAGGCGGATGGCTACACCTTC.

The chain links TRBV6-5 to TRBJ2-5; D not certain. The CDR3 spans 14 residues. Germline V gene sequence: CDR1 MNHEY, CDR2 SVGAGI. The V end lost 3 bases, the J end lost 3 bases, and 11 bases lay between the germline ends. As DNA, the CDR3 is TGTGCCAGCAGTTATTCACGACGAGAAGAGACCCAGTACTTC. This gives the protein CASSYSRREETQYF.

The chain recombines TRBV5-4 with TRBJ2-5; D is ambiguous. Germline CDR1 reads SGHNT; CDR2 reads YYREEE (reference sequence). Trimming pared 2 bases from V and 5 bases from J, leaving 13 bases between. This CDR3 spans 14 amino acids. The CDR3 loop reads CASSFDTNVETQYF. CDR3 bases: TGTGCCAGCAGCTTTGACACAAACGTCGAGACCCAGTACTTC.

The chain employs TRBV27 and TRBJ2-1; D is possibly TRBD1 (6 bases). The germline V and J ends were trimmed by 5 bases and 0 bases, with 17 bases remaining between them. CDR1 is MNHEY and CDR2 is SMNVEV in the germline V gene (reference sequence). The CDR3 runs to 17 residues. The CDR3 coding sequence is TGTGCCAGCAGTCCCTCCGGGACAACCCTCTCCTACAATGAGCAGTTCTTC. Protein: CASSPSGTTLSYNEQFF.

This clone was recorded once. The chain joins TRBV29-1 to TRBJ1-2, with unresolved D. V lost 4 bases to trimming and J lost 3 bases, with 12 bases between them. CDR1 is SQVTM, CDR2 ANQGSEA, per germline. There are 13 residues in the CDR3. The CDR3: CSVVQGRDYGYTF. In DNA form, the CDR3 reads TGCAGCGTTGTGCAAGGGAGGGACTATGGCTACACCTTC.

J is TRBJ2-4 and V is TRBV10-2, with 11 bases fitting TRBD1. Germline V gene lookup returns CDR1 WSHSY and CDR2 SAAADI. CDR3 length: 16 amino acids. The V segment lost 0 bases and the J segment 6 bases; nucleotides outside the gene matches: 4. The CDR3 region is CASSESGTGGANIQYF. DNA for the CDR3: TGCGCCAGCAGTGAGTCCGGGACAGGGGGAGCAAACATTCAGTACTTC.

Turning to this clone: This sample includes further DNA sequences coding for the same CDR3. The gene calls are TRBV9 and TRBJ2-3; D is perhaps TRBD2 (7 bases). The CDR3 is 15 residues long. The germline V and J ends were trimmed by 0 bases and 2 bases, with 10 bases remaining between them. Germline assignment: CDR1 SGDLS and CDR2 YYNGEE. The CDR3 spells CASSVVAGATDTQYF. In DNA form, the CDR3 reads TGTGCCAGCAGCGTAGTGGCGGGGGCCACAGATACGCAGTATTTT.

CDR3 amino acids: CASTPRGWENIQYF. The CDR3, as DNA: TGTGCCAGCACCCCTAGGGGCTGGGAAAACATTCAGTACTTC. This sequence joins TRBV11-3 and TRBJ2-4; a weak D match, TRBD1 (5 bases). Trimming stripped 7 bases from V and 5 bases from J, with 15 bases between. CDR1 SGHNT and CDR2 YENEEA come from the germline V gene. This CDR3 spans 14 amino acids. The variable domain in full, with the rest retrieved from reference TRBV11-3 and TRBJ2-4, is EAGVVQSPRYKIIEKKQPVAFWCNPISGHNTLYWYLQNLGQGPELLIRYENEEAVDDSQLPKDRFSAERLKGVDSTLKIQPAELGDSAVYLCASTPRGWENIQYFGAGTRLSVL.

CDR3 protein: CAIYTGTGPNGYTF. Written as DNA, the CDR3 is TGTGCCATTTATACCGGGACAGGACCAAATGGCTACACCTTC. The V gene is TRBV7-7, the J gene TRBJ1-2; 8 bases are shared with TRBD1. The germline CDR1 and CDR2 sequences are SSHAT and FNYEAQ (reference sequence). CDR3 size: 14 residues. J gave up 6 bases and V 10 bases, and 13 bases lay outside the gene matches. Using reference TRBV7-7 and TRBJ1-2 for the parts outside the CDR3, the full variable domain is GAGVSQSPRYKVTKRGQDVTLRCDPISSHATLYWYQQALGQGPEFLTYFNYEAQPDKSGLPSDRFSAERPEGSISTLTIQRTEQRDSAMYRCAIYTGTGPNGYTFGSGTRLTVV.

This clone came up once. V and J are TRBV6-5 and TRBJ1-2, with unresolved D. V was shortened by 9 bases and J by 8 bases, with 19 bases between the two germline ends. The CDR3 extends over 13 amino acids. CDR1 MNHEY and CDR2 SVGAGI come from the germline V gene. CDR3 DNA: TGTGCCAGTTCGCCGAAGGGAATTGTAGGCTACACCTTC. It yields the protein CASSPKGIVGYTF.